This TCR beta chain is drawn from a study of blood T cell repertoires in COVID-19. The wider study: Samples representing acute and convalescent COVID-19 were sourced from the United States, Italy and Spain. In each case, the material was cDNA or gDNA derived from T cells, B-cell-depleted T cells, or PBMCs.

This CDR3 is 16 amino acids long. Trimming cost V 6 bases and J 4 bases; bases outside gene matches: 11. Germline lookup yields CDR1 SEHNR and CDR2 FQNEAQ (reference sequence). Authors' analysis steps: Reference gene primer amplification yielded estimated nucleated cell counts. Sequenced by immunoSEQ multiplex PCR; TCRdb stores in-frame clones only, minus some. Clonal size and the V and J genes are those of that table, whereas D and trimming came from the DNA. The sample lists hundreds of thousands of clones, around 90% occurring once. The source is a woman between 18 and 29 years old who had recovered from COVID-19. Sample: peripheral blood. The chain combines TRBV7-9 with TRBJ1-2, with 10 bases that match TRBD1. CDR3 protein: CASSQSGTGARYGYTF. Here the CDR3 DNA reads TGTGCCAGCAGTCAATCCGGGACAGGGGCCCGCTATGGCTACACCTTC.